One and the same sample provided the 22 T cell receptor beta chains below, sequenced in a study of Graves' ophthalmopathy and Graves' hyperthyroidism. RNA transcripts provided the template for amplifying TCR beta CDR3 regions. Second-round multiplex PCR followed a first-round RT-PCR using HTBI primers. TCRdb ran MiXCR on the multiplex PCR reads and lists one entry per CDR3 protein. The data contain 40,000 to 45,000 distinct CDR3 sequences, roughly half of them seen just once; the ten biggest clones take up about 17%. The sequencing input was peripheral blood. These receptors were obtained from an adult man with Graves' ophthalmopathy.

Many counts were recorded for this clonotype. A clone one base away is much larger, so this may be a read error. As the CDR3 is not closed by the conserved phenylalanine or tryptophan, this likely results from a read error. CDR3 sequence: CASTRGAGSPLHS. The CDR3 region has the DNA TGTGCCAGTACCCGGGGGGCAGGGTCACCCCTCCACTCT. V and J are TRBV19 and TRBJ1-6, with D perhaps matching TRBD1 (6 bases). V was cut by 7 bases and J by 10 bases, with 14 bases left in between. The CDR3 runs 13 residues. Germline V gene lookup returns CDR1 LNHDA and CDR2 SQIVND (reference sequence).

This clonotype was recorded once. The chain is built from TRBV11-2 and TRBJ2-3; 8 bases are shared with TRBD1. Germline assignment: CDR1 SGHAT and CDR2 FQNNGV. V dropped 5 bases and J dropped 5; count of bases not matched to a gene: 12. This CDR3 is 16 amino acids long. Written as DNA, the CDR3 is TGTGCCAGCAGCCTACCCGGGCAGGGGGCAGTAGATACGCAGTATTTT. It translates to CASSLPGQGAVDTQYF.

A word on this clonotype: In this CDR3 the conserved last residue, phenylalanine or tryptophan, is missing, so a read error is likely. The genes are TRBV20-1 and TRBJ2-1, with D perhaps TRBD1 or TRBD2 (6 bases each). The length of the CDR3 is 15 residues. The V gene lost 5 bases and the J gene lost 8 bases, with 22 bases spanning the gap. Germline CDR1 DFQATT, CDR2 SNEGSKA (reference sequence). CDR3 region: CSAEGAEGVRDEQFY. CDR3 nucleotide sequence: TGCAGTGCTGAAGGGGCGGAGGGGGTTCGCGATGAGCAGTTCTAC.

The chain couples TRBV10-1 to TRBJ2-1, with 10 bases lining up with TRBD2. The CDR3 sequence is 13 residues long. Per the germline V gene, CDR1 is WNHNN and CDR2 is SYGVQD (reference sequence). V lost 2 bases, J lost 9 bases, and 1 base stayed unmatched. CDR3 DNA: TGCGCCAGCAGTGAGACTAGCGGGGCTGAGCAGTTCTTC. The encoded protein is CASSETSGAEQFF.

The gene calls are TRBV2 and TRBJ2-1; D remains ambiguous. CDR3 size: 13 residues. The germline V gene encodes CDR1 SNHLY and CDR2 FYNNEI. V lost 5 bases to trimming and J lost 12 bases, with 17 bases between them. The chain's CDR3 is CASSREPKTTQFF. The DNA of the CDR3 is TGTGCCAGCAGTAGGGAACCAAAGACCACGCAGTTCTTC.

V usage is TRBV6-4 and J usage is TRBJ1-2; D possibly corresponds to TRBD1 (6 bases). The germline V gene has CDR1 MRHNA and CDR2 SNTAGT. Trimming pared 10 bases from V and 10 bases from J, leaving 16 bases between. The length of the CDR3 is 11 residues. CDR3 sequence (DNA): TGTGCCACCAGGGACAACAATGACTACACCTTC. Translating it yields CATRDNNDYTF.

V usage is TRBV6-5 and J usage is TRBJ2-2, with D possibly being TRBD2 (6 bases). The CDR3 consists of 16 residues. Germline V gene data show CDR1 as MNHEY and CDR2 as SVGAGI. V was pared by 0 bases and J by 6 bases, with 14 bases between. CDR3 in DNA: TGTGCCAGCAGTTACTCGAGTCTTTCGGGGGCCGGGGAGCTGTTTTTT. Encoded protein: CASSYSSLSGAGELFF.

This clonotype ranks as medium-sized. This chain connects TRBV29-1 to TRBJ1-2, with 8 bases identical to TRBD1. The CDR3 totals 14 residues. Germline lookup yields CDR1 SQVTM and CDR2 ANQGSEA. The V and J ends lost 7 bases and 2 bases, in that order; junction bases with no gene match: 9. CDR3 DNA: TGCAGCGCCATACCGGGACAGGTCAACTATGGCTACACCTTC. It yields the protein CSAIPGQVNYGYTF.

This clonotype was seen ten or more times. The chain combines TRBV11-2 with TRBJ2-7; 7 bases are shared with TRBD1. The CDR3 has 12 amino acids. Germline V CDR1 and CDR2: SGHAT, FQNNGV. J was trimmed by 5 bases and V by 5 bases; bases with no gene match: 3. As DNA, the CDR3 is TGTGCCAGCAGCCGAGACAGGGACGAGCAGTACTTC. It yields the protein CASSRDRDEQYF.

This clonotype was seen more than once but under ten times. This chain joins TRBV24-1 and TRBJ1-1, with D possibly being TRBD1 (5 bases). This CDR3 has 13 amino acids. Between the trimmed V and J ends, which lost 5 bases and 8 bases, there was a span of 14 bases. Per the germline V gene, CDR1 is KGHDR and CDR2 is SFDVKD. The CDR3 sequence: CATSVGAGSEAFF. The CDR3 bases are TGTGCCACCAGTGTTGGGGCTGGGTCGGAAGCTTTCTTT.

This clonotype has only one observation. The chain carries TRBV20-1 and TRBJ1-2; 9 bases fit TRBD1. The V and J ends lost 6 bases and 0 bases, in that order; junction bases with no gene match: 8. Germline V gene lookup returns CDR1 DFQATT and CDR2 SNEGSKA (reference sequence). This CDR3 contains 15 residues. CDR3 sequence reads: CSALGQGAPNYGYTF. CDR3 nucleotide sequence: TGCAGTGCCCTGGGACAGGGCGCTCCTAACTATGGCTACACCTTC.

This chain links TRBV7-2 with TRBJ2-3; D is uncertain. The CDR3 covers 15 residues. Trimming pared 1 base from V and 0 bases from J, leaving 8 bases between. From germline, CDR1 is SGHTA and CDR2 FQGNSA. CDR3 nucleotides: TGTGCCAGCAGCTTAGATCGGGTTAGCACAGATACGCAGTATTTT. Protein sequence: CASSLDRVSTDTQYF.

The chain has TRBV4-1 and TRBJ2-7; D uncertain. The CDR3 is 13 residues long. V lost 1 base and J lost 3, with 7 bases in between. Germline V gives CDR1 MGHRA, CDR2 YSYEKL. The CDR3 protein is CASSQVVDYEQYF. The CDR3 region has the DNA TGCGCCAGCAGCCAAGTCGTGGACTACGAGCAGTACTTC.

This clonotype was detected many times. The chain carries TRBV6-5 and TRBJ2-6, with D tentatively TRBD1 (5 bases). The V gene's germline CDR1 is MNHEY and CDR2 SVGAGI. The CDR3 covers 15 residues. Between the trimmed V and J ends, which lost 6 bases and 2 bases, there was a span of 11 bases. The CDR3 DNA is TGTGCCAGCAGCAAGGGGTTCCCTGGGGCCAACGTCCTGACTTTC. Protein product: CASSKGFPGANVLTF.

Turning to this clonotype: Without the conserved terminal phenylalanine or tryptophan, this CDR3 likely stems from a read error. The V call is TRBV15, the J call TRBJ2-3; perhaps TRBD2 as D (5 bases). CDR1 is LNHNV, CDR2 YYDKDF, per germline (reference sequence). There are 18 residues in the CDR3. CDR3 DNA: TGTGCCACCAGCAGATCCTGGACGGAGGTATCTAACACAGACACGCAGTATTCT. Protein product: CATSRSWTEVSNTDTQYS.

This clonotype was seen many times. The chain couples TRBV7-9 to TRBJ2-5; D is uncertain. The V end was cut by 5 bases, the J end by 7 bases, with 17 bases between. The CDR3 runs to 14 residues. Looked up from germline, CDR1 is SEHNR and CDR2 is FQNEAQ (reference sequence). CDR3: CASSVSDPTGTQYF. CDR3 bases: TGTGCCAGCAGCGTGTCGGACCCAACCGGGACCCAGTACTTC.

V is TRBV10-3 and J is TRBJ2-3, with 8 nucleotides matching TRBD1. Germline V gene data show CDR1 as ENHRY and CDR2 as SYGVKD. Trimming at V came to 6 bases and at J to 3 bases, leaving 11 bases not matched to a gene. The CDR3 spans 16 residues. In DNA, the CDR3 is TGTGCCATCAGACTACCGGCACAGGGGGAGACAGATACGCAGTATTTT. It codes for CAIRLPAQGETDTQYF.

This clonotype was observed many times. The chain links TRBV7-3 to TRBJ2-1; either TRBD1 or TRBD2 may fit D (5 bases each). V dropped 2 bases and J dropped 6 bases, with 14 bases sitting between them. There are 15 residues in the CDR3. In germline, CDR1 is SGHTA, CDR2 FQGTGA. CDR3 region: CASSLGPEGTNEQFF. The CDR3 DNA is TGTGCCAGCAGCTTAGGCCCCGAGGGGACCAATGAGCAGTTCTTC.

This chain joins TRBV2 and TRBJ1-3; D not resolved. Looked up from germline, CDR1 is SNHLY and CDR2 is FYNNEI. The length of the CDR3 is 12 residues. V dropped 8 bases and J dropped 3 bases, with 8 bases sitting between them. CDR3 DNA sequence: TGTGCCAGCGAGGAGGGTGGAAACACCATATATTTT. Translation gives CASEEGGNTIYF. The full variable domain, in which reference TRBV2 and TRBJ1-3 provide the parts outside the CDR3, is EPEVTQTPSHQVTQMGQEVILRCVPISNHLYFYWYRQILGQKVEFLVSFYNNEISEKSEIFDDQFSVERPDGSNFTLKIRSTKLEDSAMYFCASEEGGNTIYFGEGSWLTVV.

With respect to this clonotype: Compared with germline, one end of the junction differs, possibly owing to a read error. The CDR3 is CASSPDTGRTGELFF. For the CDR3, the DNA is TGTGCCAGCAGCCCAGACACGGGTCGCACCGGGGAGCTGTTCTTT. V gene TRBV7-2 combines with J gene TRBJ2-2, with a weak D call TRBD2 (5 bases). The germline V gene has CDR1 SGHTA and CDR2 FQGNSA. This CDR3 is 15 amino acids long.

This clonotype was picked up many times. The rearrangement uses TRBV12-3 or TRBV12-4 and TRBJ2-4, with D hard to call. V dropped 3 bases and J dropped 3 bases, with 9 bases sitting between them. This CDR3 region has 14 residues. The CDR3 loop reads CASSFGPSKNIQYF. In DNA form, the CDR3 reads TGTGCCAGCAGTTTTGGACCCAGCAAAAACATTCAGTACTTC.

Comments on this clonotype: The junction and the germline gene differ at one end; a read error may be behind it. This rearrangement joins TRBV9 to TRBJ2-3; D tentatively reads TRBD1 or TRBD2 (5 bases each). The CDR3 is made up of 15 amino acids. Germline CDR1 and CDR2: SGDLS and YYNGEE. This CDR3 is CASSLAWGSTGTQYF. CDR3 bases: TGTGCCAGCAGCTTGGCGTGGGGGAGCACAGGTACGCAGTATTTT.